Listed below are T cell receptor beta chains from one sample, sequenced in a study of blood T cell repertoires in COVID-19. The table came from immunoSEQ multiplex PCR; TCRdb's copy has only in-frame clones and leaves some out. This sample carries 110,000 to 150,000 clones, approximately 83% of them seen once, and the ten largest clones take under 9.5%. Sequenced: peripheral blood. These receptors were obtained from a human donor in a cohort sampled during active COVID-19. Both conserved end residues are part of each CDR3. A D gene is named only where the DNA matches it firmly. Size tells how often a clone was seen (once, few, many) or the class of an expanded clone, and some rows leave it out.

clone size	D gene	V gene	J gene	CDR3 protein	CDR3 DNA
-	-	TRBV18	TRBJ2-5	CASSPQSQETQYF	TGTGCCAGCTCACCCCAGTCTCAAGAGACCCAGTACTTC
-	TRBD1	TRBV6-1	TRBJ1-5	CASSERGQDHQPQHF	TGTGCCAGCAGTGAGCGGGGACAGGACCATCAGCCCCAGCATTTT
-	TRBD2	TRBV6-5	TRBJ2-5	CASENEGTSKETQYF	TGTGCCAGCGAGAACGAAGGGACTAGCAAAGAGACCCAGTACTTC
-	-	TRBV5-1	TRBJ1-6	CASSLGDSPLHF	TGCGCCAGCAGCTTGGGAGATTCACCCCTCCACTTT
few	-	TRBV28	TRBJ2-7	CAARGTTSYEQYF	TGTGCCGCACGGGGTACGACCTCCTACGAGCAGTACTTC
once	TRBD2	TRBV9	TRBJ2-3	CASSSRTSGGPTDTQYF	TGTGCCAGCAGCTCCCGGACTAGCGGGGGTCCCACAGATACGCAGTATTTT
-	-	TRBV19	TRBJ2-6	CASSITGSSGANVLTF	TGTGCCAGTAGTATTACTGGGAGCTCTGGGGCCAACGTCCTGACTTTC
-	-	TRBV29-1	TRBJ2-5	CSVDPGQQETQYF	TGCAGCGTTGATCCGGGTCAGCAAGAGACCCAGTACTTC
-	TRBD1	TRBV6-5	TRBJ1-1	CATSFETGRGTEAFF	TGTGCCACCAGCTTCGAGACAGGGCGAGGCACTGAAGCTTTCTTT
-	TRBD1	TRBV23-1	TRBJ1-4	CASSHSGTGPEKLFF	TGCGCCAGCAGTCATTCCGGGACAGGGCCTGAAAAACTGTTTTTT
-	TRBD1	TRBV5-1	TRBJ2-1	CASSGGQHNEQFF	TGCGCCAGCAGCGGGGGACAGCACAATGAGCAGTTCTTC
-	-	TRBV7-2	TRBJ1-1	CASSLRQGTEAFF	TGTGCCAGCAGCTTAAGGCAGGGCACTGAAGCTTTCTTT
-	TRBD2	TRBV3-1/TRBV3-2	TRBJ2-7	CASSQAGGSYEQYF	TGTGCCAGCAGCCAAGCGGGGGGCTCCTACGAGCAGTACTTC
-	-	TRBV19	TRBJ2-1	CASTAGYNEQFF	TGTGCCAGTACCGCAGGCTACAATGAGCAGTTCTTC
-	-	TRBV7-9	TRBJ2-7	CASSYTGAEQYF	TGTGCCAGCAGCTACACAGGTGCCGAGCAGTACTTC
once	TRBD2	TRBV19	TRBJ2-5	CASMDPGTRGGETQYF	TGTGCCAGTATGGATCCCGGGACTAGGGGCGGAGAGACCCAGTACTTC
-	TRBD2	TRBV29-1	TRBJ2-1	CSVVAGKSYNEQFF	TGCAGCGTCGTAGCGGGGAAGTCCTACAATGAGCAGTTCTTC
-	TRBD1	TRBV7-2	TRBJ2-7	CASSLGGQLYEQYF	TGTGCCAGCAGCTTAGGGGGACAGCTTTACGAGCAGTACTTC
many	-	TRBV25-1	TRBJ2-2	CASSEYGGLSGELFF	TGTGCCAGCAGTGAATATGGGGGGTTGTCCGGGGAGCTGTTTTTT
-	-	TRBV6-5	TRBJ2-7	CASSYREEQYF	TGTGCCAGCAGTTACAGGGAGGAGCAGTACTTC
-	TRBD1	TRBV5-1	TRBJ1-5	CASSPGQGGAYSNQPQHF	TGCGCCAGCAGCCCGGGACAGGGTGGGGCTTACAGCAATCAGCCCCAGCATTTT
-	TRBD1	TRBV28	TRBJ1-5	CALQGVGVSIQHF	TGTGCCCTACAGGGGGTCGGAGTTAGCATACAGCATTTT
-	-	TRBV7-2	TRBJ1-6	CASSSRQISSYNSPLHF	TGTGCCAGCAGCTCGAGACAGATTAGCTCCTATAATTCACCCCTCCACTTT
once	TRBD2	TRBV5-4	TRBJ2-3	CASSLGSGGARDTQYF	TGTGCCAGCAGCTTGGGTAGCGGGGGGGCCAGAGATACGCAGTATTTT
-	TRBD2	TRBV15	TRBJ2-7	CATSRDGGGQDEQYF	TGTGCCACCAGCAGAGATGGGGGGGGTCAGGACGAGCAGTACTTC
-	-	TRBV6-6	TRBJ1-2	CASSYSGGQKDYGYTF	TGTGCCAGCAGTTACTCCGGGGGGCAAAAAGACTATGGCTACACCTTC
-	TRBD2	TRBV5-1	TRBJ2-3	CASSLKPGGTDTQYF	TGCGCCAGCAGCTTGAAGCCGGGGGGGACAGATACGCAGTATTTT
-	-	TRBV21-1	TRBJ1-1	CASSATGAEAFF	TGTGCCAGCAGCGCAACAGGGGCTGAAGCTTTCTTT
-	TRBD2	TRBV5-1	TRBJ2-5	CASSLEGLAGETQYF	TGCGCCAGCAGCTTGGAAGGGCTAGCGGGAGAGACCCAGTACTTC
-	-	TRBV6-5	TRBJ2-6	CASINGGPGANVLTF	TGTGCCAGCATTAACGGAGGTCCTGGGGCCAACGTCCTGACTTTC
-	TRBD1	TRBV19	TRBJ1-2	CASSPGQGAGGYTF	TGTGCCAGTAGTCCGGGACAGGGGGCGGGCGGCTACACCTTC
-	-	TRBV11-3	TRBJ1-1	CASSRELSTEAFF	TGTGCCAGCAGCCGAGAACTGAGCACTGAAGCTTTCTTT
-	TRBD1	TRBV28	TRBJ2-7	CASSLRGLEQYF	TGTGCCAGCAGTCTCAGGGGGCTGGAGCAGTACTTC
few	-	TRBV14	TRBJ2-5	CASSQDIGRVSETQYF	TGTGCCAGCAGCCAAGATATCGGCAGGGTATCAGAGACCCAGTACTTC
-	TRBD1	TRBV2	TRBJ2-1	CASRGDSSYNEQFF	TGTGCCAGCAGGGGGGACAGTTCCTACAATGAGCAGTTCTTC
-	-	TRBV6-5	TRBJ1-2	CASSDSSGNYGYTF	TGTGCCAGCAGTGACTCCTCCGGGAACTATGGCTACACCTTC
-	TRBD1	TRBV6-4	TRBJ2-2	CASSRQGNRRGGELFF	TGTGCCAGCAGCCGACAGGGAAATCGGAGAGGCGGGGAGCTGTTTTTT
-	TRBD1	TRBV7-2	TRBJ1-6	CASSLVPQDRGLLRSPLHF	TGTGCCAGCAGCTTAGTACCCCAGGACAGGGGGCTGCTGAGGTCACCCCTCCACTTT
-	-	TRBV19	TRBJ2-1	CATSKQGPLLVEQFF	TGTGCCACCTCAAAACAGGGCCCACTTCTGGTTGAGCAGTTCTTC
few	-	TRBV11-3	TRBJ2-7	CASSLDSGPYEQYF	TGTGCCAGCAGCTTAGATAGCGGTCCCTACGAGCAGTACTTC
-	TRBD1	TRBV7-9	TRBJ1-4	CASSSPGQGAFRVDEKLFF	TGTGCCAGCAGCTCGCCGGGACAGGGAGCCTTTCGGGTGGATGAAAAACTGTTTTTT
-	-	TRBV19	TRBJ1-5	CASRLSWTTANNQPQHF	TGTGCCAGTAGGTTGTCCTGGACGACAGCGAACAATCAGCCCCAGCATTTT
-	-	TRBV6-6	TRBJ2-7	CASNDKGTPNAYEQYF	TGTGCCAGCAACGATAAGGGGACACCTAATGCCTACGAGCAGTACTTC
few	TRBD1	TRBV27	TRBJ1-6	CASSFDRGYSPLHF	TGTGCCAGCAGTTTTGACAGGGGATACTCACCCCTCCACTTT
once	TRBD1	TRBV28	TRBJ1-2	CASAPGQNYGYTF	TGTGCCAGCGCCCCGGGACAGAACTATGGCTACACCTTC
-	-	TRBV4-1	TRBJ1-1	CASSQDPLNTEAFF	TGCGCCAGCAGCCAAGATCCCTTAAACACTGAAGCTTTCTTT
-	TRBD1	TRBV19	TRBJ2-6	CASSPTGAGANVLTF	TGTGCCAGTAGTCCCACAGGGGCTGGGGCCAACGTCCTGACTTTC
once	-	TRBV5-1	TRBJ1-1	CASNLGGKGTEAFF	TGCGCCAGCAACCTGGGGGGAAAGGGAACTGAAGCTTTCTTT
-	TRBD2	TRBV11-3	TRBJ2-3	CASSRTSGGPDTQYF	TGTGCCAGCAGCCGGACTAGCGGGGGCCCAGATACGCAGTATTTT